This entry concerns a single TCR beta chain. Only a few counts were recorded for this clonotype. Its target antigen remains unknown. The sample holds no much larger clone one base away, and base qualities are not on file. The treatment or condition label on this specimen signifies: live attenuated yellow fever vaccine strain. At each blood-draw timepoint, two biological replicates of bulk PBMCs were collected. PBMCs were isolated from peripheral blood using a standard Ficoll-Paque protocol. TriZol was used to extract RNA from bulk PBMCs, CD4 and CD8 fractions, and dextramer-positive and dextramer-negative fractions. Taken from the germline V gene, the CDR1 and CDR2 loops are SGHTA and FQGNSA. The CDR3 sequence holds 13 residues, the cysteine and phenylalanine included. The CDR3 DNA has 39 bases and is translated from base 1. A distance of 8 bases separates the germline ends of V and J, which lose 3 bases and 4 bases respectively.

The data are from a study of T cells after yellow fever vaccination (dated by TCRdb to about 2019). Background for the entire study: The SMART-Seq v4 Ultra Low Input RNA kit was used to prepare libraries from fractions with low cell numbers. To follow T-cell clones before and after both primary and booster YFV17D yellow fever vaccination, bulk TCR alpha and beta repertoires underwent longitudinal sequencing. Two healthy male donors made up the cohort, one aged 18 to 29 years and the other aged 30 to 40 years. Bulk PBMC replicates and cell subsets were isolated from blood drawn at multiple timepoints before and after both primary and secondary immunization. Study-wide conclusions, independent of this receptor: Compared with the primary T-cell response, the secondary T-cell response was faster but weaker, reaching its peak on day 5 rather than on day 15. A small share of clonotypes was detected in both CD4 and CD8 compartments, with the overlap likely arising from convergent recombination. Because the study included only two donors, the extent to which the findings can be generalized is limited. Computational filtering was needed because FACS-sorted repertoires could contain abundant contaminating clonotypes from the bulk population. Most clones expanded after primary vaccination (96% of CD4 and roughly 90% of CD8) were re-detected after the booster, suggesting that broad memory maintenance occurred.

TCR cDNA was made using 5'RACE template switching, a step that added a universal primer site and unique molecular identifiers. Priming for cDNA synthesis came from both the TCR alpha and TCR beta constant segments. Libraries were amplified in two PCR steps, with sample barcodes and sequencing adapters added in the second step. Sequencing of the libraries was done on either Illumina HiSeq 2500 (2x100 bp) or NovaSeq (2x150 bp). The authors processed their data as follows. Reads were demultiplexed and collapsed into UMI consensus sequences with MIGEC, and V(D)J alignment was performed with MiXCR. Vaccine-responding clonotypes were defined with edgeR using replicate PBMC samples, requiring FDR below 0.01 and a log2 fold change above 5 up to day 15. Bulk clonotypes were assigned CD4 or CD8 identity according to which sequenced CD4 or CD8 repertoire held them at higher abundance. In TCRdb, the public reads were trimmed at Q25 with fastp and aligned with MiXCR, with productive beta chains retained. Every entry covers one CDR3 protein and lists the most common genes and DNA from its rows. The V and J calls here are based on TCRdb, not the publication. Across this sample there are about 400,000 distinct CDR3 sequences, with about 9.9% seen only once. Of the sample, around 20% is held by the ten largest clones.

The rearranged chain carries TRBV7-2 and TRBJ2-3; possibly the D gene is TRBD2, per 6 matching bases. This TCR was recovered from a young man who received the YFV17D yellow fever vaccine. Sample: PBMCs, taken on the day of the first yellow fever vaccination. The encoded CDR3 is CASSFASADTQYF. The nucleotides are TGTGCCAGCAGCTTCGCTAGCGCAGATACGCAGTATTTT.